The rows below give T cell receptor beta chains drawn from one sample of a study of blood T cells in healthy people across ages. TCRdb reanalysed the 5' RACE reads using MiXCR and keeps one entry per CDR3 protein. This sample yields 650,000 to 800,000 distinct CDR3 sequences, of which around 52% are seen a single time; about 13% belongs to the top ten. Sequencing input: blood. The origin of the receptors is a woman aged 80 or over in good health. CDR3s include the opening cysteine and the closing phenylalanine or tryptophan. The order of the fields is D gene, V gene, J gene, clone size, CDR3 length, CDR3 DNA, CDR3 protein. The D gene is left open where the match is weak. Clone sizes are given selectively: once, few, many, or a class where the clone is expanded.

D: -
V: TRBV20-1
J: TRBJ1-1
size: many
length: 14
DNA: TGCAGTGCTAGAGATCGCGGCAGCTTCACTGAAGCTTTCTTT
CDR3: CSARDRGSFTEAFF

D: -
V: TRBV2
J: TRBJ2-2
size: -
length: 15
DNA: TGTGCCAGCGGACTCCGGGACCAGGGGACCGGGGAGCTGTTTTTT
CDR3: CASGLRDQGTGELFF

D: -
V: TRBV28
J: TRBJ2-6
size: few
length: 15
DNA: TGTGCCAGCAGTTTCCCGGGGGTTGGGGCCAACGTCCTGACTTTC
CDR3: CASSFPGVGANVLTF

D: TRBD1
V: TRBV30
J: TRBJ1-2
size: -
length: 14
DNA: TGTGCCTGGACCACGGGACAGGGAAACTATGGCTACACCTTC
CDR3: CAWTTGQGNYGYTF

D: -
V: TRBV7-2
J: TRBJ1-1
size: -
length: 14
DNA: TGTGCCAGCAGCCGTGAAGTCATGAACACTGAAGCTTTCTTT
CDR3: CASSREVMNTEAFF

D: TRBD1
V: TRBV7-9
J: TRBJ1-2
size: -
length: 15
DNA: TGTGCCAGCAGCTTGGACAGGGGGATCAACTATGGCTACACCTTC
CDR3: CASSLDRGINYGYTF

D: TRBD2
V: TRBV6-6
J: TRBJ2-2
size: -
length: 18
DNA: TGTGCCAGCAGTCCCCGGACTAGCGGGAGTTGGGGCACCGGGGAGCTGTTTTTT
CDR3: CASSPRTSGSWGTGELFF

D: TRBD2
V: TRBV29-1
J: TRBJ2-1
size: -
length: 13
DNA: TGCAGCGTTGAGCTAGCGGGACCCAATGAGCAGTTCTTC
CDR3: CSVELAGPNEQFF

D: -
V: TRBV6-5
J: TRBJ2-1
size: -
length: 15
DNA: TGTGCCAGCAGTTATGACCTCGCGCGTTACAATGAGCAGTTCTTC
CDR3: CASSYDLARYNEQFF

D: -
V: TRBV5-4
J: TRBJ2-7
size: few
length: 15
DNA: TGTGCCAGCAGCACAGACGGGACACCTACCTACGAGCAGTACTTC
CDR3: CASSTDGTPTYEQYF

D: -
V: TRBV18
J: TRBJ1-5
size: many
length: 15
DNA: TGTGCCAGCTCATCCATGCGGGGTAGCAATCAGCCCCAGCATTTT
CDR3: CASSSMRGSNQPQHF

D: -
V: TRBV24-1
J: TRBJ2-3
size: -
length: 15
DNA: TGTGCCACCAGTGATTTCAACCGCCTTACAGATACGCAGTATTTT
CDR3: CATSDFNRLTDTQYF

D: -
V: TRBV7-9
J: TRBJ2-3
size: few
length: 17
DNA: TGTGCCAGCAGCTCGCCCCCGGGGAGCAGTATCACAGATACGCAGTATTTT
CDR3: CASSSPPGSSITDTQYF

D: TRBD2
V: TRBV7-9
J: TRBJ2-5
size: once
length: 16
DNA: TGTGCCAGCAGCCTTCTTGGGACTAGCGCCCAAGAGACCCAGTACTTC
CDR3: CASSLLGTSAQETQYF

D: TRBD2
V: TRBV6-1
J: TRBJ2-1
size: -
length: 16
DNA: TGTGCCGTTCCGGGACTAGCGGGAGGGCTTAGCAATGAGCAGTTCTTC
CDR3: CAVPGLAGGLSNEQFF

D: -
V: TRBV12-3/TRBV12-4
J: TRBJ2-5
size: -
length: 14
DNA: TGTGCCAGCAGTTTAGGTGTCCAGGGGGAGACCCAGTACTTC
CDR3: CASSLGVQGETQYF

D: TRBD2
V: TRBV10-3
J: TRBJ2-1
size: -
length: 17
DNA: TGTGCCATCAGTGAGTCAAGTCCAGCGGGGGGGCAGAATGAGCAGTTCTTC
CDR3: CAISESSPAGGQNEQFF

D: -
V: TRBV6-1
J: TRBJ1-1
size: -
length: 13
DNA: TGTGCCAGCAGTGACAGCTTCCGGGTGGAAGCTTTCTTT
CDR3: CASSDSFRVEAFF

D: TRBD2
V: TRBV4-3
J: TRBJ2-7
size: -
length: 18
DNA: TGCGCCAGCAGCCAAGTTGCAACTTTTGGGACTAGACCCCCCGAGCAGTACTTC
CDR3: CASSQVATFGTRPPEQYF

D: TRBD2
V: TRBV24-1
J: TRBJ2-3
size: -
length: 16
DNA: TGTGCCACCAGTGCCGGGACTAGATCCTACACAGATACGCAGTATTTT
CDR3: CATSAGTRSYTDTQYF

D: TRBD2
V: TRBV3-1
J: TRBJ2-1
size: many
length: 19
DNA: TGTGCCAGCAGCCAAAAAAGAGGGACTAGCGGGTTCCGCTACAATGAGCAGTTCTTC
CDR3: CASSQKRGTSGFRYNEQFF

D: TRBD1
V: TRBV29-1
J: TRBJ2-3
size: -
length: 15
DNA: TGCAGCGTTCCCCGAGACAGGGTAATCGCAGATACGCAGTATTTT
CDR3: CSVPRDRVIADTQYF

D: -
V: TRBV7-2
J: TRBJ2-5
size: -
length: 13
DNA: TGTGCCAGCAGCGACCCAACACGCTTGGAGCAGTACTTC
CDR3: CASSDPTRLEQYF

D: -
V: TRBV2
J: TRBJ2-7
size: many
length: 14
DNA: TGTGCCAGCAGTGATCTAAGGGGCGGCTACGAGCAGTACTTC
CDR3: CASSDLRGGYEQYF

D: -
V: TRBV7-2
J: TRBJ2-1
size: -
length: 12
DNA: TGTGCCAGCGGGGGAGGTAGGGGAATGCAGTTCTTC
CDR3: CASGGGRGMQFF

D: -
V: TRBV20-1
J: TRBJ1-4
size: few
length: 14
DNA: TGCAGTGCTAGAGATCGGAGGGGGGATGAAAAACTGTTTTTT
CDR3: CSARDRRGDEKLFF

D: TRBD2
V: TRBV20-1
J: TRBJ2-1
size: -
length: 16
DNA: TGCAGTGGGTCGCCCCGGGGCGGGAGCTCCTACAATGAGCAGTTCTTC
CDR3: CSGSPRGGSSYNEQFF

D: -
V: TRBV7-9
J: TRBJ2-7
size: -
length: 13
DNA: TGTGCCAGCAGCACACCAAGCTCCTACGAGCAGTACTTC
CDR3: CASSTPSSYEQYF